This passage covers 7 T cell receptor beta chains from one sample sequenced in a study of CD8+ T cells in alopecia areata (dated by TCRdb to the late 2010s). Library preparation used the immunoSEQ multiplex PCR assay. RNA was extracted from all samples and reverse transcribed into cDNA as template for TCR sequencing. Entries here come from immuneACCESS through TCRdb and include only in-frame sequences with V and J called. Some clones fail to appear in such tables; in the studies checked, an unresolved V gene covers under half of the shortfall, and the cause of the remainder is unknown. In all, the sample holds 110,000 to 150,000 clones, and roughly 61% of those were seen once. The ten biggest clones cover roughly 6.7% of the sample. The time point label of this sample denotes: baseline before oral tofacitinib. This sample comprised CD4+ T cells sorted from blood, obtained at week 0. The origin of the receptors is a human donor with alopecia areata.

As regards this clone: Other DNA variants within this sample encode the same CDR3. The rearrangement links TRBV29-1 to TRBJ1-1; a weak D match, TRBD1 (5 bases). Germline-derived CDR1 and CDR2 are SQVTM and ANQGSEA. Between the trimmed V and J ends, which lost 0 bases and 4 bases, there was a span of 9 bases. The CDR3 is 13 amino acids. CDR3 DNA sequence: TGCAGCGTTGAAGATCAGGGCGGCACTGAAGCTTTCTTT. Its protein is CSVEDQGGTEAFF.

The DNA for the CDR3 is TGTGCCAGCAGTAACACCGGGACAGGGTTGTACGAGCAGTACTTC. It yields the protein CASSNTGTGLYEQYF. The chain has TRBV27 and TRBJ2-7; TRBD1 aligns across 9 bases. Germline CDR1 and CDR2: MNHEY and SMNVEV (reference sequence). The CDR3 sequence is 15 residues long. Trimming cost V 5 bases and J 4 bases; bases outside gene matches: 9.

V gene TRBV9 combines with J gene TRBJ2-1; D perhaps matches TRBD2 (5 bases). CDR1 is SGDLS and CDR2 is YYNGEE in the germline V gene. Trimming took off 0 bases at V and 6 bases at J, with 7 bases between the two ends. The CDR3 length is 13 residues. The CDR3 loop reads CASSVARANEQFF. In DNA, the CDR3 is TGTGCCAGCAGCGTAGCGAGGGCCAATGAGCAGTTCTTC. The full variable domain, rest sourced from reference TRBV9 and TRBJ2-1, is DSGVTQTPKHLITATGQRVTLRCSPRSGDLSVYWYQQSLDQGLQFLIQYYNGEERAKGNILERFSAQQFPDLHSELNLSSLELGDSALYFCASSVARANEQFFGPGTRLTVL.

This clone occurred a few times. The chain uses TRBV15 and TRBJ1-2; a weak D match, TRBD1 (6 bases). V shed 3 bases and J shed 7 bases, with 9 bases lying between them. Germline-derived CDR1 and CDR2 are LNHNV and YYDKDF (reference sequence). The CDR3 length is 12 residues. The CDR3 region is CATSRDSSGYTF. The CDR3 bases are TGTGCCACCAGCAGGGACAGCTCTGGCTACACCTTC.

The chain combines TRBV11-2 with TRBJ2-2, with 11 bases fitting TRBD1. Germline lookup yields CDR1 SGHAT and CDR2 FQNNGV. V was pared by 7 bases and J by 4 bases, with 8 bases of the junction left unmatched. The CDR3 consists of 16 residues. The CDR3: CASTLVGTGGTGELFF. CDR3 coding DNA: TGTGCCAGCACCCTCGTGGGGACAGGGGGCACCGGGGAGCTGTTTTTT.

CDR3 in DNA: TGTGCCAGCAGCTTAGCGGGGGGCTTTTCTGGAAACACCATATATTTT. Translated: CASSLAGGFSGNTIYF. V is TRBV7-2 and J is TRBJ1-3, with D maybe TRBD1 (6 bases). CDR3 length equals 16 residues. Germline loops: CDR1 SGHTA, CDR2 FQGNSA. V was clipped by 0 bases and J by 1 base, with 10 bases between them.

This clone has more than one count but fewer than ten. V is TRBV30 and J is TRBJ1-1; TRBD1 is a possible D gene (5 bases). The V and J ends lost 4 bases and 3 bases respectively, with 12 bases between them. CDR1 GTSNPN and CDR2 SVGIG come from the germline V gene (reference sequence). This CDR3 comprises 13 residues. The CDR3 region has the DNA TGTGCCTGGACCCCCAGGGTGCACACTGAAGCTTTCTTT. This encodes CAWTPRVHTEAFF.